These 4 T cell receptor beta chains share one sample of origin, sequenced in a study of shared clonotypes between healthy human individuals. Profiling relied on immunoSEQ multiplex PCR, and the TCRdb table lists in-frame clones only, not all of them. Among about a million clones listed, around 74% were seen once. Sequenced input: memory CD4+ T cells sorted from blood. Subset given: CD45RA-negative fraction. The receptors stem from a man between 18 and 35 years old in good health.

This clone was detected once. V usage is TRBV29-1 and J usage is TRBJ2-5; D unclear. The CDR3 loop spans 11 amino acids. Germline V gene data show CDR1 as SQVTM and CDR2 as ANQGSEA. The CDR3 loop reads CSLLFGETQYF. In DNA form, the CDR3 reads TGCAGTCTACTGTTTGGTGAGACCCAGTACTTC.

The V and J genes are TRBV28 and TRBJ2-7; 9 bases map to TRBD2. J was trimmed by 2 bases and V by 3 bases; bases with no gene match: 5. The CDR3 extends over 15 amino acids. The germline gives CDR1 MDHEN, CDR2 SYDVKM. CDR3 residues: CASSFPLAGTYEQYF. The CDR3 region has the DNA TGTGCCAGCAGTTTCCCCCTAGCGGGGACCTACGAGCAGTACTTC.

This clone was detected a few times. The chain links TRBV2 to TRBJ1-5; no firm D call. Germline CDR1 SNHLY, CDR2 FYNNEI. This CDR3 contains 13 residues. V lost 6 bases and J lost 4, with 10 bases in between. The DNA for the CDR3 is TGTGCCAGCAGCCCAGGTTCAAATCAGCCCCAGCATTTT. Translation gives CASSPGSNQPQHF. Full variable domain (rest looked up from reference TRBV2 and TRBJ1-5): EPEVTQTPSHQVTQMGQEVILRCVPISNHLYFYWYRQILGQKVEFLVSFYNNEISEKSEIFDDQFSVERPDGSNFTLKIRSTKLEDSAMYFCASSPGSNQPQHFGDGTRLSIL.

A note on this clone: Other DNA sequences in the sample encode the same CDR3. The chain employs TRBV29-1 and TRBJ1-3, with 9 bases fitting TRBD1. The CDR3 has 14 amino acids. CDR1 is SQVTM and CDR2 is ANQGSEA in the germline V gene. V gave up 6 bases and J gave up 0 bases; unmatched junction bases: 3. The CDR3 DNA is TGCAGCGTGGGACAGGGAGGCTCTGGAAACACCATATATTTT. It encodes CSVGQGGSGNTIYF.